This entry is about one T cell receptor beta chain. Its cognate antigen is unknown. This sample is part of a study of human T cells and chemical hapten exposure. Study-level background: Upper inner arm skin measuring about 2 cm by about 2 cm received 2% DPC for sensitization. In the roughly 24-week study, patients were dosed weekly with diphenylcyclopropenone on the scalp throughout.

Germline loops: CDR1 DFQATT, CDR2 SNEGSKA (reference sequence). V lost 3 bases and J lost 2, with 10 bases in between. The CDR3 is made up of 13 amino acids. The time point: pre-sensitization, week 0. Treatment reported: therapeutic diphenylcyclopropenone sensitization with weekly scalp DPC. Study-level findings and limits: Expanded TCRs made up significantly more big CDR3 similarity clusters than controls did.

The study used a library that attached unique molecular identifiers to individual cDNA molecules. TCRdb redid the calling of the RACE reads with MiXCR, one entry per CDR3 protein. The data show a few hundred thousand distinct CDR3 sequences, with about 9% seen just once and over 2% held by the top ten. The sample in question was whole blood, obtained in connection with sensitization to the hapten diphenylcyclopropenone (DPC). The chain employs TRBV20-1 and TRBJ2-5; tentative D call: TRBD2 (5 bases). The clonotype originates from a middle-aged woman with alopecia areata. Some clones in this sample may be carry-over from other donors' samples. CDR3 in DNA: TGCAGTGCTAGTAGAGCGGTGCAAGAGACCCAGTACTTC. Amino acids: CSASRAVQETQYF.